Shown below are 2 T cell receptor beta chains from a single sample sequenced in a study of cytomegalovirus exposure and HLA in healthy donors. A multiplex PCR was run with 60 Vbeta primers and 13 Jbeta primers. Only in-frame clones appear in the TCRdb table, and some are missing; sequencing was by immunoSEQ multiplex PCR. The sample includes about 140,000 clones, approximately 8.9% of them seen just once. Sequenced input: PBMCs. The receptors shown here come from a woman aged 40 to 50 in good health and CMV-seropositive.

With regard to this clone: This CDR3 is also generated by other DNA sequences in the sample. The CDR3, as DNA: TGTGCCAGCAGCGTAACGGGGGGCTACGAGCAGTACTTC. Protein: CASSVTGGYEQYF. The chain combines TRBV9 with TRBJ2-7, with 7 nucleotides matching TRBD2. The germline V gene encodes CDR1 SGDLS and CDR2 YYNGEE. This CDR3 comprises 13 residues. V gave up 1 base and J gave up 3 bases; unmatched junction bases: 1. The entire variable domain, with the rest obtained from reference TRBV9 and TRBJ2-7, is as follows: DSGVTQTPKHLITATGQRVTLRCSPRSGDLSVYWYQQSLDQGLQFLIQYYNGEERAKGNILERFSAQQFPDLHSELNLSSLELGDSALYFCASSVTGGYEQYFGPGTRLTVT.

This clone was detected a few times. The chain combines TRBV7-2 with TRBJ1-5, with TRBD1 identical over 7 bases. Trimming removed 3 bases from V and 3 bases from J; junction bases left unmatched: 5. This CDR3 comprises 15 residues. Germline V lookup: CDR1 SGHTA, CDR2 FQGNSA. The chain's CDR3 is CASSLTTGVNQPQHF. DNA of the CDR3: TGTGCCAGCAGCTTGACAACAGGGGTCAATCAGCCCCAGCATTTT.